This entry is about one T cell receptor (beta chain). These data originate in a study of T cell responses to AZD1222 COVID-19 vaccine. Sequenced by immunoSEQ multiplex PCR; TCRdb stores in-frame clones only, minus some. The table lists around 200,000 clones, 85% to 95% of them singletons. CDR1 is SGHAT and CDR2 is FQNNGV in the germline V gene. The CDR3 has 16 residues. V gave up 4 bases and J gave up 5 bases; unmatched junction bases: 8. The study pooled second doses at about 4 or about 12 weeks. The specimen was peripheral blood, collected 28 days after the second AZD1222 dose. This clonotype was obtained from an adult who received the AZD1222 COVID-19 vaccine. This chain joins TRBV11-2 and TRBJ1-6, with TRBD1 identical over 7 bases. CDR3 residues: CASSSTVDRDNSPLHF. DNA for the CDR3: TGTGCCAGCAGCTCGACGGTAGACAGGGATAATTCACCCCTCCACTTT.